This is a list of T cell receptor beta chains from one sample in a study of PD-1 blockade in classical Hodgkin lymphoma. TCRdb keeps only in-frame clones here, not all; method: immunoSEQ multiplex PCR. This table holds around 21,000 clones, approximately 80% found once. The source was CD8+ T cells from blood, collected before the fourth cycle of nivolumab. These receptors came from a human donor with classical Hodgkin lymphoma. CDR3s leave out the opening cysteine and the closing phenylalanine or tryptophan. Each record gives: D gene, V gene, J gene, CDR3 protein. D genes are given only for firm matches.

.,TRBV27,TRBJ2-7,ASSLGPLGFEQY
.,TRBV10-3,TRBJ2-5,AIRMDGRKETQY
TRBD1,TRBV2,TRBJ2-7,ASSLGQGGYEQY
.,TRBV15,TRBJ2-7,ATSRVPLIAEQY
.,TRBV7-2,TRBJ1-2,ASSLVGAYGYT
TRBD1,TRBV28,TRBJ1-6,ASPPPGQGYSPLH
TRBD1,TRBV6-5,TRBJ1-5,ATGQGAKVDQPQH
.,TRBV11-2,TRBJ2-7,ASSLDPGGLGSYEQY
.,TRBV5-1,.,ASSRVDRPSYEQY
.,TRBV27,TRBJ1-6,ASSFGGLGSPLH
TRBD1,TRBV9,TRBJ2-2,ASSKWEGQGATTGELF
.,TRBV2,TRBJ2-7,ASSDWNGITDEQY
.,TRBV5-6,TRBJ2-7,ASSTGTRLYEQY
.,TRBV6-5,TRBJ2-7,ASSYSTGGSLEQY
.,TRBV7-9,TRBJ1-4,ASSLASGEWLF
TRBD1,TRBV30,TRBJ2-1,AWSGDRGQINEQF
.,TRBV21-1,TRBJ2-5,ASSKVTREETQY
.,TRBV15,TRBJ2-1,ATGAYNEQF
.,TRBV4-1,TRBJ2-1,ASSQSTRSSYNEQF
.,TRBV13,TRBJ2-5,ASSPRGQETQY
.,TRBV6-5,TRBJ2-7,ASSASDTSSYEQY
.,TRBV7-4,TRBJ2-7,ASSLPVLSSYEQY
.,TRBV6-4,TRBJ2-1,ASSDFGRNEQF
.,TRBV4-3,TRBJ1-1,ASSQDGYGTEAF
.,TRBV28,TRBJ2-7,ASSLLRTTIYEQY
.,TRBV13,TRBJ2-1,ASSPGRNEQF
.,TRBV28,TRBJ2-3,ASRSMGSDTQY
.,TRBV9,TRBJ2-2,ASSVGRGNTGELF
TRBD1,TRBV27,TRBJ2-3,ASSFLLGQGATDTQY
.,TRBV7-3,TRBJ1-1,ASSWGQNTEAF
.,TRBV7-8,TRBJ2-7,ASLRGGLGEQY
.,TRBV20-1,TRBJ2-2,SARFIGELF
.,TRBV4-3,TRBJ2-5,ASSQDLAAKTQY
.,TRBV30,TRBJ1-1,AWSDAGNTEAF
TRBD1,TRBV4-2,TRBJ1-2,ASSLGQGHGYT
.,TRBV29-1,TRBJ1-5,SNRHYSNQPQH
TRBD2,TRBV9,TRBJ2-5,ASSLGAAGGLPEETQY
TRBD1,TRBV4-3,TRBJ1-3,ASSQTPGQVGNTIY
.,TRBV30,TRBJ2-3,AWSVHADTQY
.,TRBV7-6,TRBJ1-1,ASSSDGLLAF
.,TRBV7-6,TRBJ2-5,ASSKGLDETQY
.,TRBV7-9,TRBJ2-2,ASSPQGGDTGELF
.,TRBV7-2,TRBJ2-7,ASSSHLAYEQY
.,TRBV11-3,TRBJ2-3,ASSYRGGDTQY
.,TRBV5-5,TRBJ1-5,ASSSGQRSNQPQH
TRBD1,TRBV11-2,TRBJ1-2,ASSQGAGRGDGYT
.,TRBV27,TRBJ2-7,ASSLSWAYEQY
.,TRBV9,TRBJ1-6,ASSVAALRHMDNSPLH
.,TRBV7-9,TRBJ1-2,ASSQKSGHRYGYT
TRBD2,TRBV19,TRBJ2-7,ASNPSGGSYEQY
TRBD1,TRBV4-2,TRBJ2-7,ASSQRDSLSYEQY
TRBD2,TRBV11-2,TRBJ2-5,ASSLLAGGGETQY
.,TRBV19,TRBJ1-5,ASSMTDYSNQPQH